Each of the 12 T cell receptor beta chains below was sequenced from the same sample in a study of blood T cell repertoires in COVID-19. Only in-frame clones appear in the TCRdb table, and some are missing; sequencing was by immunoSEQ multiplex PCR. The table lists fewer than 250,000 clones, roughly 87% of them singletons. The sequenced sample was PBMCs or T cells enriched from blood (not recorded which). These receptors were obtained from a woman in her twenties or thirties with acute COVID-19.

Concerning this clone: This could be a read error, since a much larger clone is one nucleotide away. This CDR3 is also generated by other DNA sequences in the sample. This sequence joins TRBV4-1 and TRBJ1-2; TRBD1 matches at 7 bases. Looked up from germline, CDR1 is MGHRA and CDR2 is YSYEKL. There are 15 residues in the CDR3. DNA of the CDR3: TGTGCCAGCAGCCAAGAGGGGGCAATTAGCGATGGCTACACCTTC. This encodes CASSQEGAISDGYTF.

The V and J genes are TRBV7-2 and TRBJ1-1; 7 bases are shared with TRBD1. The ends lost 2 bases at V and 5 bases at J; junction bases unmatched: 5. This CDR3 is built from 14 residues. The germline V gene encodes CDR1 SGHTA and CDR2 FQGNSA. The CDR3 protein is CASSLWQGVTEAFF. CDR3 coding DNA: TGTGCCAGCAGCTTATGGCAGGGGGTAACTGAAGCTTTCTTT.

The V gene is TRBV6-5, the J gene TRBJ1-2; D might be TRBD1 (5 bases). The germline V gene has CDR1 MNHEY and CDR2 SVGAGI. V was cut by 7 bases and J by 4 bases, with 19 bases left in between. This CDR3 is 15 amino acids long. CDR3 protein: CASTPTRGEFYGYTF. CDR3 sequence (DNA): TGTGCCAGCACCCCGACCCGGGGGGAATTCTATGGCTACACCTTC.

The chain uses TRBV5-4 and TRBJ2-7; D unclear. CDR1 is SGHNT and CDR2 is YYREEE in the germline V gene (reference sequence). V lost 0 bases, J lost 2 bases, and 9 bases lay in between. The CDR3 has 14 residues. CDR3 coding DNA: TGTGCCAGCAGCTTGGACTTCTCTCCCTACGAGCAGTACTTC. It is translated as CASSLDFSPYEQYF.

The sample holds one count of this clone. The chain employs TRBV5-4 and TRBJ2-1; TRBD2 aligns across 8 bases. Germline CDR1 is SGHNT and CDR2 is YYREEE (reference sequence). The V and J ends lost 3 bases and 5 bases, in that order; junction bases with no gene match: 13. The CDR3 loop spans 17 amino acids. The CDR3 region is CASSSGPRGGLDNEQFF. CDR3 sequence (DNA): TGTGCCAGCAGCTCCGGACCTCGGGGGGGTTTGGACAATGAGCAGTTCTTC.

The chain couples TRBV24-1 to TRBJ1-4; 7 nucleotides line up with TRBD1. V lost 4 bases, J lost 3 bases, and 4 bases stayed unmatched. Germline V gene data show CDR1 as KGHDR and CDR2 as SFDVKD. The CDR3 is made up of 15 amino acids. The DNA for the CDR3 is TGTGCCACCAGTGACCCTGGACAGGCTAATGAAAAACTGTTTTTT. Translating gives CATSDPGQANEKLFF.

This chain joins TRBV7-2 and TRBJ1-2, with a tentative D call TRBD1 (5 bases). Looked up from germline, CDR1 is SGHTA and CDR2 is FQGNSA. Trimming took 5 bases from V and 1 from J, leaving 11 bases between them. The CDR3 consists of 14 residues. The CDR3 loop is CASSKGRDNYGYTF. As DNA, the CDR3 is TGTGCCAGCAGCAAGGGGAGGGATAACTATGGCTACACCTTC.

The CDR3 nucleotides read TGTGCCAGCAGCAAACTTGGGACGGGAGACTATGGCTACACCTTC. The encoded protein is CASSKLGTGDYGYTF. This chain connects TRBV6-5 to TRBJ1-2, with a possible D match to TRBD1 (5 bases). Per germline, CDR1 MNHEY and CDR2 SVGAGI. The length of the CDR3 is 15 residues. Trimming took 6 bases from V and 3 from J, leaving 17 bases between them.

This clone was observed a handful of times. CDR3 in DNA: TGTGCCAGCCACGGGCAGGGGGAGAACACCGGGGAGCTGTTTTTT. It yields the protein CASHGQGENTGELFF. The chain recombines TRBV7-8 with TRBJ2-2, with 7 positions matching TRBD1. Germline loops: CDR1 SGHVS, CDR2 FQNEAQ. The V segment lost 8 bases and the J segment 1 base; nucleotides outside the gene matches: 7. The CDR3 consists of 15 residues. Combining the CDR3 with reference TRBV7-8 and TRBJ2-2 gives the whole variable domain GAGVSQSPRYKVAKRGQDVALRCDPISGHVSLFWYQQALGQGPEFLTYFQNEAQLDKSGLPSDRFFAERPEGSVSTLKIQRTQQEDSAVYLCASHGQGENTGELFFGEGSRLTVL.

The CDR3 region is CASSLGTAAYEQYF. For the CDR3, the DNA is TGTGCCAGTAGTCTCGGGACAGCGGCCTACGAGCAGTACTTC. The chain couples TRBV19 to TRBJ2-7; 7 nucleotides agree with TRBD1. The CDR3 contains 14 residues. Germline V CDR1 and CDR2: LNHDA, SQIVND (reference sequence). V lost 5 bases and J lost 2; bases outside the gene matches: 6.

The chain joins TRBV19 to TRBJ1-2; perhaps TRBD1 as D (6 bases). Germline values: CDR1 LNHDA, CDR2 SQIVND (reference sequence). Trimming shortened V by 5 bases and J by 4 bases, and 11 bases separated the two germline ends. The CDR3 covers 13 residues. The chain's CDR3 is CASSPWTVYGYTF. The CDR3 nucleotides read TGTGCCAGTAGTCCCTGGACAGTCTATGGCTACACCTTC.

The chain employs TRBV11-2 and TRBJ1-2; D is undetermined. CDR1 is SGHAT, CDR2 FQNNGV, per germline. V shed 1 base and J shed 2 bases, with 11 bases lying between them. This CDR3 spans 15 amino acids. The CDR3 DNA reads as TGTGCCAGCAGCTTAGCCGTGACACCCAACTATGGCTACACCTTC. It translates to CASSLAVTPNYGYTF.